This record concerns one T cell receptor beta chain sequence. Original methodology: Cell counts per sample came from amplifying reference gene primers. Assay: immunoSEQ multiplex PCR; the TCRdb copy retains only in-frame clones and omits some. That table furnishes V, J and clone size, whereas the DNA furnished D and trimming. The sample contains some 200,000 clones, about 84% of which appear only once. This specimen comes from a study of blood T cell repertoires in COVID-19. Across the study: Sites in the United States, Italy and Spain provided acute and convalescent COVID-19 samples. In each case, the material was cDNA or gDNA derived from T cells, B-cell-depleted T cells, or PBMCs.

CDR1 is MDHEN, CDR2 SYDVKM, per germline. The junction had 9 bases not matched to a gene; V was cut back by 6 bases and J by 2 bases. This CDR3 comprises 18 residues. The chain employs TRBV28 and TRBJ2-2, with TRBD2 matching 13 bases. The TCR was taken from a human donor in a cohort sampled during active COVID-19. Sequences were obtained from peripheral blood. CDR3 amino acids: CASRAHPGLAGNTGELFF. The CDR3 DNA sequence: TGTGCCAGCAGGGCCCATCCGGGACTAGCGGGAAACACCGGGGAGCTGTTTTTT.